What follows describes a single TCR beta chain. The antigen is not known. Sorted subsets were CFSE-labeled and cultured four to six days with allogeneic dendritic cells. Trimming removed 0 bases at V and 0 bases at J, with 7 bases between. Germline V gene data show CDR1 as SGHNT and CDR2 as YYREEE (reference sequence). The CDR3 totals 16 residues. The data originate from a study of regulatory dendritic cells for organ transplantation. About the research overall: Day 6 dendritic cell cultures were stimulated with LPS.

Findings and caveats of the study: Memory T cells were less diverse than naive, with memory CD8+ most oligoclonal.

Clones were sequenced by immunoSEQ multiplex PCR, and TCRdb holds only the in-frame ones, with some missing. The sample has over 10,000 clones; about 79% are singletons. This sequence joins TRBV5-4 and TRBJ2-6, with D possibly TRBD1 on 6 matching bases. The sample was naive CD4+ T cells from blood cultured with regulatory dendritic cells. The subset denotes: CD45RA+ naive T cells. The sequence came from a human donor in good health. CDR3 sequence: CASSLGTASGANVLTF. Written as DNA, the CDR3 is TGTGCCAGCAGCTTGGGGACAGCCTCTGGGGCCAACGTCCTGACTTTC.